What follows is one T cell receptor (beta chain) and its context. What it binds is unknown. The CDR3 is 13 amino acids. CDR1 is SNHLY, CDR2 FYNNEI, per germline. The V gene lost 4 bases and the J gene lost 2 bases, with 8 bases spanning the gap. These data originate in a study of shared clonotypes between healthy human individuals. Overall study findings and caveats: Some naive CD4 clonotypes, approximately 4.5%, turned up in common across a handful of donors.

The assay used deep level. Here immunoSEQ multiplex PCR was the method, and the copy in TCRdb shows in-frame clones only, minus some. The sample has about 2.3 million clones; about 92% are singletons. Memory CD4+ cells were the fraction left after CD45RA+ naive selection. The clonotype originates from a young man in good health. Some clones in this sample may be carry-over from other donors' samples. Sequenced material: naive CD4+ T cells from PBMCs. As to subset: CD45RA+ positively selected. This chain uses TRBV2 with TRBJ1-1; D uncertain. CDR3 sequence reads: CASSVALNTEAFF. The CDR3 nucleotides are TGTGCCAGCAGTGTGGCACTTAACACTGAAGCTTTCTTT.